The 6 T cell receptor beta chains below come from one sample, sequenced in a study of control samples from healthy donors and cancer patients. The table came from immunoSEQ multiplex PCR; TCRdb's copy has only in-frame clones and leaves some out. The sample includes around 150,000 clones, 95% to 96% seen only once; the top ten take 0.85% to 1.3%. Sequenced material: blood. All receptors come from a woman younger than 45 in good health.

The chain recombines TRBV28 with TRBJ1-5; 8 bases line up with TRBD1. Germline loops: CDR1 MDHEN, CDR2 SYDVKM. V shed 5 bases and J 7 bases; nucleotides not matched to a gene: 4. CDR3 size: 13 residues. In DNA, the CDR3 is TGTGCCAGCAGTAGAGACAGGGGCCAGCCCCAGCATTTT. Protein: CASSRDRGQPQHF.

CDR3 DNA: TGTGCCAGCAGCCCCCGAGGGACTAGCGGGACCCTGAGCTCCTACAATGAGCAGTTCTTC. Its translation: CASSPRGTSGTLSSYNEQFF. This chain connects TRBV14 to TRBJ2-1, with TRBD2 matching over 13 bases. CDR3 length equals 20 residues. In germline, CDR1 is SGHDN, CDR2 FVKESK. The V gene end was trimmed by 4 bases and the J gene end by 0 bases; junction bases not matched to a gene: 12.

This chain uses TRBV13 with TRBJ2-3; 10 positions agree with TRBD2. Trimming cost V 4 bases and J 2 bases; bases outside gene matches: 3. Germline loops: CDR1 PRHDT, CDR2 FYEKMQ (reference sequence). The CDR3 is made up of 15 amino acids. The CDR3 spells CASSWTSGNTDTQYF. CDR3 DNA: TGTGCCAGCAGCTGGACTAGCGGAAACACAGATACGCAGTATTTT.

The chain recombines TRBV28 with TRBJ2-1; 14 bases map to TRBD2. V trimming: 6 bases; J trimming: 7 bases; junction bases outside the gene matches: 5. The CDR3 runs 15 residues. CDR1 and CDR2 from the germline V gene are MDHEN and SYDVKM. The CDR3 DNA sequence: TGTGCCAGCAGCCGACTAGCGGGAGGGGTGAATGAGCAGTTCTTC. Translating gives CASSRLAGGVNEQFF.

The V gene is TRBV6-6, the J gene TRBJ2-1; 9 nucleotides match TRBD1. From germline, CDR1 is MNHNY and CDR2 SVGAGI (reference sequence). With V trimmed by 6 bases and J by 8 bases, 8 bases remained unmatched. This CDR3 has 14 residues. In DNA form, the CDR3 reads TGTGCCAGCAGATCGGGACAGGGCTTTTATGAGCAGTTCTTC. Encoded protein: CASRSGQGFYEQFF.

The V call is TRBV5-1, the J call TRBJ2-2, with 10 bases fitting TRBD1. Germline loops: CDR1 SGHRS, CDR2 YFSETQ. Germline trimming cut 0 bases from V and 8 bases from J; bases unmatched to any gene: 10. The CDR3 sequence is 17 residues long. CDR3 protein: CASSLERDRGDEGELFF. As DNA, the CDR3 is TGCGCCAGCAGCTTGGAGAGGGACAGGGGTGACGAGGGGGAGCTGTTTTTT.